The 22 T cell receptor beta chains listed next were all sequenced from one sample in a study of blood T cells in healthy people across ages. Combining a sample-barcoded 5' primer with a J-beta primer mix, a second PCR ran for about 7 to 11 cycles. MiXCR, run by TCRdb on the 5' RACE reads, gives a single entry per CDR3 protein. The repertoire holds 750,000 or so distinct CDR3 sequences, with around 25% as singletons. A further study also used this sample, focusing on T cells of mothers and their children.

Sequencing was performed on blood. The receptors were gathered from a boy younger than 18 in good health.

V and J are TRBV13 and TRBJ2-5; D might be TRBD1 or TRBD2, each matching 5 bases. V lost 1 base and J lost 5, with 14 bases in between. Germline CDR1 reads PRHDT; CDR2 reads FYEKMQ (reference sequence). The CDR3 consists of 15 residues. The CDR3 coding sequence is TGTGCCAGCAGCTTAGAGGGGCCTAGCAGGGAGACCCAGTACTTC. It translates to CASSLEGPSRETQYF.

This clonotype turned up a few times. The J gene is TRBJ2-5, the V gene TRBV6-6; 12 positions agree with TRBD2. The germline gives CDR1 MNHNY, CDR2 SVGAGI (reference sequence). J lost 5 bases, V lost 6 bases, and 7 bases had no gene match. The CDR3 is made up of 15 amino acids. CDR3 in amino acids: CASRPGLAGHETQYF. Here the CDR3 DNA reads TGTGCCAGCAGGCCGGGACTAGCGGGCCATGAGACCCAGTACTTC.

The genes are TRBV21-1 and TRBJ2-3; TRBD2, the table's D call, was not compared with the DNA. TRBV21-1 has pseudogene status. The CDR3 covers 16 residues. The CDR3 coding sequence is TGTGCCAGCAGCAAAGGAGGTAGCGGGATTACAGATACGCAGTATTTT. Amino acid sequence: CASSKGGSGITDTQYF.

V and J are TRBV7-2 and TRBJ2-7, with TRBD2 matching 8 bases. The CDR3 totals 16 residues. The V gene's germline CDR1 is SGHTA and CDR2 FQGNSA. V lost 0 bases, J lost 2 bases, and 6 bases stayed unmatched. This CDR3 is CASSLAAGGLTYEQYF. The DNA of the CDR3 is TGTGCCAGCAGCTTAGCGGCGGGAGGCCTGACCTACGAGCAGTACTTC.

V gene TRBV7-3 combines with J gene TRBJ2-1; a possible D gene is TRBD2 (6 bases). The CDR3 loop spans 14 amino acids. CDR1 and CDR2 from the germline V gene are SGHTA and FQGTGA. Trimming left V 2 bases short and J 10 bases short, with 15 bases between. The CDR3 DNA is TGTGCCAGCAGCTTACGTGGCGCGGCGGGGGAGCAGTTCTTC. It is translated as CASSLRGAAGEQFF.

The chain couples TRBV7-2 to TRBJ2-1, with D possibly being TRBD1 or TRBD2 (6 bases each). V was pared by 5 bases and J by 9 bases, with 17 bases between. CDR1 SGHTA and CDR2 FQGNSA come from the germline V gene. The length of the CDR3 is 14 residues. The DNA of the CDR3 is TGTGCCAGCAGCATACTAGCAGGGGTCGGTGAGCAGTTCTTC. Translating it yields CASSILAGVGEQFF.

This chain uses TRBV2 with TRBJ2-3; a weak D match, TRBD2 (6 bases). This CDR3 is built from 18 residues. Trimming removed 2 bases at V and 1 base at J, with 19 bases between. The germline V gene encodes CDR1 SNHLY and CDR2 FYNNEI. CDR3 sequence: CASSERRGGAWGTDTQYF. The CDR3 DNA sequence: TGTGCCAGCAGTGAAAGGAGGGGAGGCGCCTGGGGCACAGATACGCAGTATTTT.

V and J are TRBV7-9 and TRBJ2-2; possibly TRBD1 or TRBD2 for D (5 bases each). Germline-derived CDR1 and CDR2 are SEHNR and FQNEAQ (reference sequence). This CDR3 has 16 residues. V lost 8 bases and J 0 bases, leaving 16 bases between the germline ends. Written as DNA, the CDR3 is TGTGCCAGCCGTGCCACCGGGACGGCGAACACCGGGGAGCTGTTTTTT. Amino acid sequence: CASRATGTANTGELFF. The whole variable domain, remainder taken from reference TRBV7-9 and TRBJ2-2, is DTGVSQNPRHKITKRGQNVTFRCDPISEHNRLYWYRQTLGQGPEFLTYFQNEAQLEKSRLLSDRFSAERPKGSFSTLEIQRTEQGDSAMYLCASRATGTANTGELFFGEGSRLTVL.

This clonotype turned up a few times. At one of its ends the junction is not consistent with the germline gene, which may arise from a read error. The chain has TRBV12-3 or TRBV12-4 and TRBJ2-5; D remains ambiguous. There are 16 residues in the CDR3. The DNA of the CDR3 is TGTGCCAGCAGTTCCCTTTTGTTAGAGGCGCAAGAGACCCAGCACTTC. Translation gives CASSSLLLEAQETQHF.

The chain uses TRBV4-1 and TRBJ1-1; perhaps TRBD1 as D (5 bases). The CDR3 has 13 amino acids. V lost 0 bases and J lost 10, with 12 bases in between. CDR1 and CDR2 (germline): MGHRA, YSYEKL. The CDR3 is CASSQEGARVAFF. The CDR3 nucleotides read TGCGCCAGCAGCCAAGAAGGGGCTCGGGTAGCTTTCTTT.

This clonotype was counted a few times. The V gene is TRBV12-3 or TRBV12-4, the J gene TRBJ2-5; no clear D gene. The CDR3 totals 14 residues. V lost 3 bases to trimming and J lost 0 bases, with 8 bases between them. The CDR3 is CASSLVLYQETQYF. The CDR3 DNA reads TGTGCCAGCAGTTTGGTTCTGTACCAAGAGACCCAGTACTTC.

V and J are TRBV4-3 and TRBJ1-1, with 10 bases lining up with TRBD1. Germline values: CDR1 LGHNA, CDR2 YSLEER. The CDR3 totals 14 residues. V shed 4 bases and J 7 bases; nucleotides not matched to a gene: 6. CDR3 in DNA: TGCGCCAGCAGCCTAGGACAGGGGGGTTATGAAGCTTTCTTT. Protein sequence: CASSLGQGGYEAFF.

The rearrangement links TRBV3-1 to TRBJ1-3; D is ambiguous. V dropped 5 bases and J dropped 0 bases, with 17 bases sitting between them. The CDR3 has 17 amino acids. The germline gives CDR1 LGHDT, CDR2 YNNKEL (reference sequence). The chain's CDR3 is CASSFRPSITSGNTIYF. CDR3 in DNA: TGTGCCAGCAGCTTCAGACCGTCCATCACCTCTGGAAACACCATATATTTT.

V is TRBV27 and J is TRBJ2-5; 9 bases are a match to TRBD1. The CDR3 is made up of 18 amino acids. Unmatched junction bases numbered 16, after V lost 4 bases and J lost 4 bases. Germline lookup yields CDR1 MNHEY and CDR2 SMNVEV (reference sequence). The CDR3 spells CASSSLSAGQGGRETQYF. CDR3 nucleotide sequence: TGTGCCAGCAGTTCCCTCTCGGCGGGACAGGGAGGTCGAGAGACCCAGTACTTC.

The chain recombines TRBV3-1 with TRBJ2-5; a possible D gene is TRBD2 (5 bases). Germline-derived CDR1 and CDR2 are LGHDT and YNNKEL (reference sequence). The CDR3 consists of 16 residues. V was shortened by 1 base and J by 3 bases, with 15 bases between the two germline ends. The CDR3 is CASSQAGAEVKETQYF. CDR3 in DNA: TGTGCCAGCAGCCAAGCGGGCGCGGAGGTAAAAGAGACCCAGTACTTC.

The chain is built from TRBV6-2 or TRBV6-3 and TRBJ2-2; a possible D gene is TRBD1 (6 bases). This CDR3 has 13 amino acids. The germline gives CDR1 MNHEY, CDR2 SVGEGT. Trimming pared 5 bases from V and 6 bases from J, leaving 10 bases between. Written as DNA, the CDR3 is TGTGCCAGCAGTCAACAGGGAGCCGGGGAGCTGTTTTTT. Translation: CASSQQGAGELFF.

Only a few counts were recorded for this clonotype. This chain uses TRBV28 with TRBJ2-1, with no clear D. V was trimmed by 5 bases and J by 8 bases, leaving 13 bases between them. Germline-derived CDR1 and CDR2 are MDHEN and SYDVKM. The CDR3 runs to 13 residues. DNA for the CDR3: TGTGCCAGCAGTACGTCTGAGGCCTATGAGCAGTTCTTC. Residues: CASSTSEAYEQFF. Full variable domain (missing parts from reference TRBV28 and TRBJ2-1): DVKVTQSSRYLVKRTGEKVFLECVQDMDHENMFWYRQDPGLGLRLIYFSYDVKMKEKGDIPEGYSVSREKKERFSLILESASTNQTSMYLCASSTSEAYEQFFGPGTRLTVL.

V gene TRBV28 combines with J gene TRBJ1-2; TRBD1 might be the D (6 bases). CDR1 is MDHEN and CDR2 is SYDVKM in the germline V gene. The CDR3 loop spans 16 amino acids. V gave up 4 bases and J gave up 6 bases, with 21 bases separating them. The DNA for the CDR3 is TGTGCCAGCAGTTCTTCCCCACAGGGTTATTCGGATGGCTACACCTTC. Protein sequence: CASSSSPQGYSDGYTF.

The chain is built from TRBV20-1 and TRBJ2-1; tentative D call: TRBD2 (6 bases). The CDR3 is 16 residues long. From germline, CDR1 is DFQATT and CDR2 SNEGSKA (reference sequence). V lost 4 bases and J lost 0, with 16 bases in between. The CDR3 is CSATGPSVSSYNEQFF. The DNA of the CDR3 is TGCAGTGCTACCGGTCCTAGCGTTAGCTCCTACAATGAGCAGTTCTTC.

The chain uses TRBV20-1 and TRBJ2-7; tentative D call: TRBD1 (6 bases). The germline V gene encodes CDR1 DFQATT and CDR2 SNEGSKA (reference sequence). V was cut by 7 bases and J by 2 bases, with 12 bases left in between. The CDR3 sequence is 12 residues long. CDR3 bases: TGCAGTGGACAGGAGGATGCCTACGAGCAGTACTTC. This gives the protein CSGQEDAYEQYF.

This clonotype was detected only a few times. This chain uses TRBV5-1 with TRBJ2-7; TRBD1 matches 11 bases. Germline trimming cut 3 bases from V and 4 bases from J; bases unmatched to any gene: 6. The germline gives CDR1 SGHRS, CDR2 YFSETQ. CDR3 length: 15 residues. The CDR3 sequence is CASSWGGTGGYEQYF. For the CDR3, the DNA is TGCGCCAGCAGCTGGGGGGGGACAGGGGGATACGAGCAGTACTTC.

This clonotype has only a few counts. This chain connects TRBV5-1 to TRBJ2-7; D is possibly TRBD1 or TRBD2 (5 bases each). The germline gives CDR1 SGHRS, CDR2 YFSETQ. V was pared by 4 bases and J by 2 bases, with 13 bases between. CDR3 length: 14 residues. The CDR3 DNA sequence: TGCGCCAGCAGCCAGGGAGAGCATCCCTACGAGCAGTACTTC. Encoded protein: CASSQGEHPYEQYF.